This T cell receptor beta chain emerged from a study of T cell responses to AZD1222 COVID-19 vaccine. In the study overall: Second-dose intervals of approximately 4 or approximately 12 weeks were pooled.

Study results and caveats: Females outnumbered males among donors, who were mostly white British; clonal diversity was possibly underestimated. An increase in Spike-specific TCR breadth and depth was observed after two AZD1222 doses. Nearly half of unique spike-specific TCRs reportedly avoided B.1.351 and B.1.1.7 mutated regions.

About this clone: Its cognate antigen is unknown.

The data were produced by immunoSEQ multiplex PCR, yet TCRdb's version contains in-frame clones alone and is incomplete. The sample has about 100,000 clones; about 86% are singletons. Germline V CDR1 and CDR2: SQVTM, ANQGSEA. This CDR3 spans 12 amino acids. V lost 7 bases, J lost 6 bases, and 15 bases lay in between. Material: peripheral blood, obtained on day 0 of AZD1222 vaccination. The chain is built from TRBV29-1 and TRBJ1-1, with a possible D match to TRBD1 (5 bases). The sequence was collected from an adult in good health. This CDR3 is CSAGQADSEAFF. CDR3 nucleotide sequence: TGCAGCGCTGGACAAGCTGATTCTGAAGCTTTCTTT.